This record covers a single TCR beta chain. Its antigen is as yet unknown. Losses at the gene ends were 6 bases for V and 4 bases for J; bases not matched to a gene: 21. The germline V gene has CDR1 MNHNS and CDR2 SASEGT. This CDR3 is built from 19 residues. The record originates from a study of blood T cells in healthy people across ages. Study results and caveats: Per million T cells, the diversity of TCR beta decreased roughly linearly as age advanced.

Primed by a sample-barcoded 5' primer and a J-beta primer mix, a second PCR proceeded for about 6 to 12 cycles. Each cDNA was tagged by a template-switch adaptor containing 12 random nucleotides. One entry per CDR3 protein results from TCRdb running MiXCR on the 5' RACE reads. The sample yields some 1.6 million distinct CDR3 sequences, almost 35% seen once. Roughly 9.2 milliliters was the volume of peripheral blood drawn from each donor. The specimen sequenced was blood. The chain recombines TRBV6-1 with TRBJ2-7, with 10 nucleotides matching TRBD2. The clonotype was recovered from a woman aged 25 to 45 in good health. The CDR3 loop is CASSLGLAASRETSYEQYF. The CDR3 DNA sequence: TGTGCCAGCAGCCTCGGACTAGCGGCCAGTAGAGAGACATCTTACGAGCAGTACTTC.